This entry describes one T cell receptor beta chain. The antigen remains undetermined. Sequencing was performed with immunoSEQ multiplex PCR; in TCRdb, only in-frame clones are kept and a portion is missing. The sample yields some 150,000 clones, roughly 90% seen once. The sample comes from a study of T cell responses to AZD1222 COVID-19 vaccine. Findings of the study overall: Along spike, vaccine-associated CD4 TCRs were found throughout, with dominance at 160-218 and 743-854. The donors showed a predominance of white British ancestry and of females, with possible underestimation of clonal diversity. Vaccination with two AZD1222 doses was followed by a rise in Spike-specific TCR breadth and depth. Within unmutated variant regions lay the reported targets of nearly half of spike-specific TCRs.

The ends were cut back, 5 bases at V and 8 bases at J, with 21 bases in the middle. Looked up from germline, CDR1 is SGHVS and CDR2 is FQNEAQ. The CDR3 contains 16 residues. The sequence came from an adult in good health. Sequences were derived from peripheral blood, sampled on day 0 of AZD1222 vaccination. The chain combines TRBV7-8 with TRBJ1-4; perhaps TRBD1 as D (5 bases). CDR3 region: CASSPRDGDEGEKLFF. In DNA form, the CDR3 reads TGTGCCAGCAGCCCTCGGGACGGCGATGAGGGGGAAAAACTGTTTTTT. Using reference TRBV7-8 and TRBJ1-4 for the parts outside the CDR3, the full variable domain is GAGVSQSPRYKVAKRGQDVALRCDPISGHVSLFWYQQALGQGPEFLTYFQNEAQLDKSGLPSDRFFAERPEGSVSTLKIQRTQQEDSAVYLCASSPRDGDEGEKLFFGSGTQLSVL.